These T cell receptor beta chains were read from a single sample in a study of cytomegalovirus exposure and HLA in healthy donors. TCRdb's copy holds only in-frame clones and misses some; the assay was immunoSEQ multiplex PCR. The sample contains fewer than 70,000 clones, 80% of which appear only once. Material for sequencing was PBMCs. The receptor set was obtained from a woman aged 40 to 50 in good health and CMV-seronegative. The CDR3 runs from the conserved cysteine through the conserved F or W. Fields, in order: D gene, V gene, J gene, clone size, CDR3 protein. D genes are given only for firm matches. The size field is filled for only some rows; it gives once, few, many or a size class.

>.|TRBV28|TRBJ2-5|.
CASTDPNGETQYF
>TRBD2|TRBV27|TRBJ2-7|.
CASSSYGGAEQYF
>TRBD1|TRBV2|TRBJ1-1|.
CASISTGENTEAFF
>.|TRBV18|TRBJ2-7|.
CASSPEGRRAAEQYF
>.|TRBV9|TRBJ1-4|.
CASSLEGNPNEKLFF
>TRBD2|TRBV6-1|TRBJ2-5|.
CASKGLAGYQETQYF
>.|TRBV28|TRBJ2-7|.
CASSSPGLFSYEQYF
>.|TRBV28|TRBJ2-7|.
CASSRQSTLVRDSYEQYF
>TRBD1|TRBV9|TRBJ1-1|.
CASSVEGTGLTEAFF
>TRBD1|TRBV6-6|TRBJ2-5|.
CASSYNGGQGAETQYF
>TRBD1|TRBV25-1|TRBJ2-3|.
CASSRSPGQGGSDTQYF
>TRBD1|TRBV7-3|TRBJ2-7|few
CASSPPDRETPYEQYF